The 18 T cell receptor beta chains below all came from one sample that was sequenced in a study of neurological immune-mediated disorders. TCRdb redid the calling of the 5' RACE reads with MiXCR, one entry per CDR3 protein. The table has around 47,000 distinct CDR3 sequences, roughly 13% seen once. The sequencing sample was made of PBMCs. The receptors originated from a female donor in good health.

Details on this clonotype: One end of the junction does not line up with germline, which may come from a read error. CDR3 region: CASSSIVGNTEALF. DNA for the CDR3: TGTGCCAGTAGTAGTATCGTGGGGAACACTGAAGCTCTCTTT. The rearrangement joins TRBV6-5 to TRBJ1-1; D is unclear. This CDR3 comprises 14 residues. Germline V gene data show CDR1 as MNHEY and CDR2 as SVGAGI.

This clonotype was recorded at least ten times. The chain couples TRBV6-5 to TRBJ1-2, with a tentative D call TRBD1 (6 bases). Germline loops: CDR1 MNHEY, CDR2 SVGAGI. The V and J ends lost 5 bases and 6 bases respectively, with 13 bases between them. CDR3 length: 13 amino acids. CDR3 loop: CASSAGVLNGYTF. In DNA, the CDR3 is TGTGCCAGCAGTGCAGGGGTCCTGAATGGCTACACCTTC.

This clonotype was observed many times. V usage is TRBV29-1 and J usage is TRBJ2-1; D unclear. Germline assignment: CDR1 SQVTM and CDR2 ANQGSEA. This CDR3 has 14 residues. V lost 7 bases, J lost 7 bases, and 20 bases lay in between. The DNA for the CDR3 is TGCAGCGGGGCTGGTGGGCCTCTAGGAAATGAGCAGTTCTTC. It is translated as CSGAGGPLGNEQFF.

In this sample, this clonotype turned up many times. The chain couples TRBV10-1 to TRBJ2-5; tentative D call: TRBD1 (6 bases). The CDR3 runs to 15 residues. V was cut by 0 bases and J by 7 bases, with 15 bases left in between. Germline CDR1 is WNHNN and CDR2 is SYGVQD (reference sequence). In DNA, the CDR3 is TGCGCCAGCAGTGAGTCGTCAGGTTCAGGGGTGACCCAGTACTTC. Amino acid sequence: CASSESSGSGVTQYF.

This clonotype came up many times. The V gene is TRBV20-1, the J gene TRBJ2-5; perhaps TRBD1 as D (6 bases). The length of the CDR3 is 15 residues. V lost 6 bases and J 2 bases, leaving 19 bases between the germline ends. CDR1 and CDR2 from the germline V gene are DFQATT and SNEGSKA (reference sequence). CDR3 in amino acids: CSAKNAGTPQETQYF. DNA of the CDR3: TGCAGTGCCAAGAACGCCGGGACACCTCAAGAGACCCAGTACTTC.

This clonotype appeared many times. The J gene is TRBJ1-1, the V gene TRBV5-1; tentative D call: TRBD1 (6 bases). This CDR3 is 15 amino acids long. Trimming took 2 bases from V and 5 from J, leaving 16 bases between them. The germline gives CDR1 SGHRS, CDR2 YFSETQ. The CDR3 DNA reads TGCGCCAGCAGCTTCACCGGGGGGCGGGGTACTGAAGCTTTCTTT. It translates to CASSFTGGRGTEAFF. Variable domain in full (rest from reference TRBV5-1 and TRBJ1-1): KAGVTQTPRYLIKTRGQQVTLSCSPISGHRSVSWYQQTPGQGLQFLFEYFSETQRNKGNFPGRFSGRQFSNSRSEMNVSTLELGDSALYLCASSFTGGRGTEAFFGQGTRLTVV.

The table lists this clonotype with many counts. This chain uses TRBV5-1 with TRBJ2-7, with 9 positions matching TRBD1. Trimming took 7 bases from V and 6 from J; bases not matched to a gene: 11. Germline V gene data show CDR1 as SGHRS and CDR2 as YFSETQ. This CDR3 has 14 residues. The CDR3 bases are TGCGCCAGCCGGAAGGGGGGACAGGGTGGCGAGCAGTACTTC. Translated, it gives CASRKGGQGGEQYF.

This clonotype appeared many times. The chain couples TRBV7-2 to TRBJ2-3; the D is unclear. V lost 1 base, J lost 0 bases, and 11 bases lay in between. The CDR3 totals 16 residues. CDR1 and CDR2 (germline): SGHTA, FQGNSA. The CDR3 DNA sequence: TGTGCCAGCAGCTTAGAGTTTCAGATTAGCACAGATACGCAGTATTTT. It is translated as CASSLEFQISTDTQYF. Full variable domain (remainder filled in from reference TRBV7-2 and TRBJ2-3): GAGVSQSPSNKVTEKGKDVELRCDPISGHTALYWYRQSLGQGLEFLIYFQGNSAPDKSGLPSDRFSAERTGGSVSTLTIQRTQQEDSAVYLCASSLEFQISTDTQYFGPGTRLTVL.

The table lists this clonotype with many counts. The chain is built from TRBV10-1 and TRBJ2-1; D remains unclear. Germline V gene sequence: CDR1 WNHNN, CDR2 SYGVQD (reference sequence). This CDR3 region has 13 residues. With 4 bases removed from V and 9 bases from J, the gap between germline ends came to 13 bases. The CDR3 loop reads CASSASSVGEQFF. The CDR3 region has the DNA TGCGCCAGCAGTGCGTCTTCGGTTGGTGAGCAGTTCTTC.

This clonotype was observed at least ten times. The chain is built from TRBV20-1 and TRBJ1-1, with D perhaps TRBD1 (6 bases). V was trimmed by 6 bases and J by 1 base, leaving 12 bases between them. CDR1 and CDR2 from the germline V gene are DFQATT and SNEGSKA (reference sequence). CDR3 length equals 13 residues. As DNA, the CDR3 is TGCAGTGCAACTTGGACAGAGAACACTGAAGCTTTCTTT. The encoded protein is CSATWTENTEAFF.

This clonotype was picked up many times. The J gene is TRBJ2-1, the V gene TRBV5-1; D remains ambiguous. Trimming pared 3 bases from V and 5 bases from J, leaving 15 bases between. This CDR3 is built from 15 residues. Germline CDR1 and CDR2: SGHRS and YFSETQ. CDR3 sequence reads: CASSSSGKSDNEQFF. CDR3 DNA sequence: TGCGCCAGCAGCTCATCCGGAAAGTCTGACAATGAGCAGTTCTTC.

The J gene is TRBJ2-3, the V gene TRBV5-1; D not resolved. V was trimmed by 4 bases and J by 0 bases, leaving 6 bases between them. This CDR3 spans 13 amino acids. CDR1 and CDR2 from the germline V gene are SGHRS and YFSETQ. The CDR3 spells CASSPDSTDTQYF. The DNA of the CDR3 is TGCGCCAGCAGCCCGGACAGCACAGATACGCAGTATTTT.

In its sample, this clonotype was seen many times. The CDR3 DNA sequence: TGTGCCAGCAGCGTATTCCATAGCGGCTCCTACAATGAGCAGTTCTTC. This gives the protein CASSVFHSGSYNEQFF. The rearrangement links TRBV9 to TRBJ2-1, with D possibly being TRBD2 (6 bases). CDR1 is SGDLS, CDR2 YYNGEE, per germline. CDR3 length: 16 amino acids. Between the trimmed V and J ends, which lost 1 base and 0 bases, there was a span of 11 bases.

Concerning this clonotype itself: The DNA is left out, because the CDR3 cannot be placed on it with certainty; the CDR3 is given as TCRdb lists it. The chain carries TRBV7-8 and TRBJ1-1. Including both end residues, the CDR3 is 21 amino acids long. Germline values: CDR1 SGHVS, CDR2 FQNEAQ. CDR3 amino acids: CASSFYICSAGGTLMNTEAFF.

This clonotype has ten or more counts. The rearrangement links TRBV20-1 to TRBJ2-2; D is ambiguous. The V end was cut by 1 base, the J end by 0 bases, with 9 bases between. Germline-derived CDR1 and CDR2 are DFQATT and SNEGSKA (reference sequence). The CDR3 totals 15 residues. CDR3 coding DNA: TGCAGTGCTAGAGGGGCCCAGACGAACACCGGGGAGCTGTTTTTT. Translation gives CSARGAQTNTGELFF.

Ten or more counts support this clonotype. The chain recombines TRBV20-1 with TRBJ1-1; D gene uncertain. V lost 7 bases and J lost 1, with 10 bases in between. The CDR3 spans 12 residues. Germline V gene data show CDR1 as DFQATT and CDR2 as SNEGSKA (reference sequence). The CDR3 is CSVPDPNTEAFF. CDR3 DNA sequence: TGCAGTGTGCCGGATCCGAACACTGAAGCTTTCTTT.

V gene TRBV9 combines with J gene TRBJ2-5; a weak D match, TRBD2 (7 bases). The CDR3 covers 16 residues. Trimming cost V 2 bases and J 5 bases, with 19 bases left between them. Germline CDR1 and CDR2: SGDLS and YYNGEE. The CDR3 region is CASSVGGASFVETQYF. CDR3 DNA sequence: TGTGCCAGCAGCGTGGGGGGGGCTAGCTTCGTTGAGACCCAGTACTTC.

This clonotype has only a few counts. J is TRBJ1-2 and V is TRBV12-3 or TRBV12-4; D is ambiguous. This CDR3 region has 12 residues. Trimming left V 3 bases short and J 5 bases short, with 7 bases between. The DNA for the CDR3 is TGTGCCAGCAGTTTGAGACTTTATGGCTACACCTTC. It specifies CASSLRLYGYTF.